A selection of T cell receptor beta chains follows, all from one sample in a study of vaccination and CD4 T cells after COVID-19. Their antigen targets remain unknown. One entry per CDR3 protein, called by TCRdb with MiXCR from the PCR reads. The top ten hold about 3% of the sample, which has under 25,000 distinct CDR3 sequences, 58% seen once. The sample comprised CD4+ T cells from blood, cultured in vitro. Every receptor here comes from a human donor who had recovered from COVID-19. CDR3s include the opening cysteine and the closing phenylalanine or tryptophan. A D gene is named only where the DNA matches it firmly. Expanded clones get a size class; other rows say once, few or many, or leave the size out.

clone size,J gene,V gene,D gene,CDR3 DNA,CDR3 protein
-,TRBJ1-1,TRBV7-3,-,TGTGCCAGCAGCTTAACGGCGGTACCGAACACTGAAGCTTTCTTT,CASSLTAVPNTEAFF
-,TRBJ1-1,TRBV20-1,-,TGCAGTGCCCATTCGGCCCGGGGCGGTTTCACTGAAGCTTTCTTT,CSAHSARGGFTEAFF
-,TRBJ2-2,TRBV12-3/TRBV12-4,TRBD2,TGTGCCAGCAGTCCACACGGGAGGACTAGCTGGACCGGGGAGCTGTTTTTT,CASSPHGRTSWTGELFF
-,TRBJ1-1,TRBV20-1,-,TGCAGTGCTAGAAAGCGCGGCCAGGACCCAAAGGGGCATAACACTGAAGCTTTCTTT,CSARKRGQDPKGHNTEAFF
-,TRBJ2-1,TRBV19,-,TGTGCCAGTAGCTATCCTCCCGGTGAGCAGTTCTTC,CASSYPPGEQFF
-,TRBJ2-7,TRBV7-2,-,TGTGCCAGCAGCTCCCTTCTCGCAGGGGATCCCGAGCAGTACTTC,CASSSLLAGDPEQYF
once,TRBJ2-3,TRBV4-2,-,TGTGCCAGCAGCTCAGACCTGCTAGCAGGTGATACGCAGTATTTT,CASSSDLLAGDTQYF
-,TRBJ2-3,TRBV6-1,TRBD2,TGTGCCAGCCGCCCCCCAGCGGGGGGAGATACGCAGTATTTT,CASRPPAGGDTQYF
-,TRBJ1-1,TRBV2,-,TGTGCCAGCAGAGGGGACGGAGCTGAAGCTTTCTTT,CASRGDGAEAFF
-,TRBJ2-1,TRBV15,-,TGTGCCACCAGCAGCGTACCGGGGTACGAGCAGTTCTTC,CATSSVPGYEQFF
-,TRBJ2-7,TRBV6-2/TRBV6-3,TRBD1,TGTGCCAGCAGTTCACGAGGGACAGGGCGACACGAGCAGTACTTC,CASSSRGTGRHEQYF
-,TRBJ1-5,TRBV20-1,-,TGCAGTGCTAGAGATCCCAGGAGCAATCAGCCCCAGCATTTT,CSARDPRSNQPQHF
-,TRBJ1-1,TRBV7-3,TRBD1,TGTGCCAGCAGCTTCACAGGGGGGAACACTGAAGCTTTCTTT,CASSFTGGNTEAFF
few,TRBJ1-1,TRBV19,-,TGTGCCAGCCGGTTGGAGGCTGAAGCTTTCTTT,CASRLEAEAFF
-,TRBJ1-5,TRBV6-4,-,TGTGCCAGCAGTGAACGTTGCAGCCGGGATAGCAATCAGCCCCAGCATTTT,CASSERCSRDSNQPQHF
-,TRBJ2-3,TRBV24-1,-,TGTGCCACCAGTGATCCTGCAGATACGCAGTATTTT,CATSDPADTQYF
-,TRBJ1-5,TRBV4-2,TRBD1,TGTGCCAGCAGCCTCGGACAGGGGGACCATCAGCCCCAGCATTTT,CASSLGQGDHQPQHF
once,TRBJ2-5,TRBV20-1,-,TGCAGTGTCACACGAGATGGGGGCGCAGAGACCCAGTACTTC,CSVTRDGGAETQYF
-,TRBJ1-1,TRBV7-3,-,TGTGCCAGCAGCTCCGATGGGACCGCCGCCGCTGAAGCTTTCTTT,CASSSDGTAAAEAFF
-,TRBJ1-1,TRBV6-1,-,TGTGCCAGCAGCACGAGGGGGGAAGTCTCTGAAGCTTTCTTT,CASSTRGEVSEAFF
-,TRBJ1-4,TRBV7-6,TRBD1,TGTGCCAGCAGCCTCATGACAGGGGAAAAACTGTTTTTT,CASSLMTGEKLFF
-,TRBJ2-7,TRBV11-2,-,TGTGCCAGCAGCCCCCCGGACTCCTACGAGCAGTACTTC,CASSPPDSYEQYF
-,TRBJ1-5,TRBV20-1,-,TGCAGTGCTATCGGGAGCCAAAATCAGCCCCAGCATTTT,CSAIGSQNQPQHF
-,TRBJ2-5,TRBV27,TRBD1,TGTGCCAGCAGGTGGACAGGGGTCTCAGAGACCCAGTACTTC,CASRWTGVSETQYF
few,TRBJ1-1,TRBV7-3,-,TGTGCCAGCAGCTCGTCGGAGAGGGAGGGGCGGACTGAAGCTTTCTTT,CASSSSEREGRTEAFF
-,TRBJ1-4,TRBV23-1,TRBD1,TGCGCCAGCAGTCACCCGATAGAGGACAGGGGGACTGAAAAACTGTTTTTT,CASSHPIEDRGTEKLFF
-,TRBJ2-1,TRBV6-2/TRBV6-3,TRBD2,TGTGCCAGCAGTTTTATCATTGGGACTAGCGCACGCAATGAGCAGTTCTTC,CASSFIIGTSARNEQFF
once,TRBJ2-1,TRBV6-4,-,TGTGCCAGCAGCAGGGGATCAAGCTCCTACAATGAGCAGTTCTTC,CASSRGSSSYNEQFF
-,TRBJ2-7,TRBV7-2,-,TGTGCCAGCAGCTTACGTACTAGCCTCCTCTACGAGCAGTACTTC,CASSLRTSLLYEQYF
-,TRBJ1-6,TRBV7-2,TRBD1,TGTGCCAGCAGCGCACAGACAGGGGTCAATTCACCCCTCCACTTT,CASSAQTGVNSPLHF
few,TRBJ2-3,TRBV20-1,TRBD2,TGCAGTGCTAGAGGGCTAGCGGGCGTAGCAGGGGATACGCAGTATTTT,CSARGLAGVAGDTQYF
-,TRBJ2-3,TRBV11-2,TRBD2,TGTGCCAGCAGCTTAGGGACTAGCGGGTCCACAAAGTATTTT,CASSLGTSGSTKYF
few,TRBJ2-7,TRBV27,TRBD1,TGTGCCAGCAGTCCCCGGGACAGGTTCTCCTACGAGCAGTACTTC,CASSPRDRFSYEQYF
once,TRBJ1-1,TRBV6-2/TRBV6-3,-,TGTGCCAGCAGTTACTGGCGGACTGAAGCTTTCTTT,CASSYWRTEAFF
-,TRBJ1-6,TRBV19,TRBD1,TGTGCCAGCGGGGACAGAGGCATAGCGAATAATTCACCCCTCCACTTT,CASGDRGIANNSPLHF
-,TRBJ2-1,TRBV4-2,TRBD2,TGTGCCAGCAGCCATAGCGGGGACATCGGGAATGAGCAGTTCTTC,CASSHSGDIGNEQFF
-,TRBJ2-1,TRBV20-1,-,TGCAGCCCGCTGAAGGACAGAACAAATGAGCAGTTCTTC,CSPLKDRTNEQFF
once,TRBJ2-1,TRBV10-3,-,TGTGCCACCCGGTCCTCTAACGGCCTGGCTTCGGATGAGCAGTTCTTC,CATRSSNGLASDEQFF
-,TRBJ1-3,TRBV6-1,-,TGTGCCAGCAGTGTGGAGGCTGGAAACACCATATATTTT,CASSVEAGNTIYF
-,TRBJ2-7,TRBV5-1,TRBD1,TGCGCCAGCAGCTTAACCGGGACAGGGGGCGAGCAGTACTTC,CASSLTGTGGEQYF
-,TRBJ1-1,TRBV6-5,-,TGTGCCAGCAGTTACTCGAGAAGGGGGAACACTGAAGCTTTCTTT,CASSYSRRGNTEAFF
few,TRBJ1-1,TRBV2,-,TGTGCCAGCAGTGTCGGGTCCCGAAACACTGAAGCTTTCTTT,CASSVGSRNTEAFF
few,TRBJ1-1,TRBV15,-,TGTGCCACCAGCAGAGAGACCCTGGGACGGAGGAACACTGAAGCTTTCTTT,CATSRETLGRRNTEAFF
-,TRBJ2-2,TRBV6-1,TRBD1,TGTGCCAGCAGTCCCAGGGACAGGGCCACCGGGGAGCTGTTTTTT,CASSPRDRATGELFF
-,TRBJ1-2,TRBV3-1,-,TGTGCCAGCAGCCAGCGGGACGGAAGCTATGGCTACACCTTC,CASSQRDGSYGYTF
few,TRBJ2-3,TRBV6-5,-,TGTGCCAGCAGTTCGGACGGCACAGATACGCAGTATTTT,CASSSDGTDTQYF
-,TRBJ2-4,TRBV7-9,TRBD1,TGTGCCAGCAGCTCCCCTCCACAGGGGGCCAAAAACATTCAGTACTTC,CASSSPPQGAKNIQYF
-,TRBJ2-2,TRBV19,TRBD2,TGTGCCAGTAGTATTCTAGCGGGAGGGCCCGGGGAGCTGTTTTTT,CASSILAGGPGELFF
-,TRBJ1-2,TRBV6-5,-,TGTGCCAGCAGTTACGCAGGGGTAGAGGGCTACACCTTC,CASSYAGVEGYTF
-,TRBJ2-7,TRBV7-2,-,TGTGCCAGCAGCTTAAGTGGGGTTCGCGAGCAGTACTTC,CASSLSGVREQYF
-,TRBJ1-2,TRBV7-2,-,TGTGCCAGCAGCTTGGGTCAGAGAGATGGCTACACCTTC,CASSLGQRDGYTF
-,TRBJ2-5,TRBV5-1,TRBD2,TGCGCCAGCAGCACGAGACTAGCGGGGGTTCGCGAGACCCAGTACTTC,CASSTRLAGVRETQYF
-,TRBJ1-4,TRBV30,-,TGTGCCTGGAGGAGAAGGGATGAAAAACTGTTTTTT,CAWRRRDEKLFF
-,TRBJ1-1,TRBV7-8,-,TGTGCCAGCAGCCCGCAATTGAACACTGAAGCTTTCTTT,CASSPQLNTEAFF
few,TRBJ1-1,TRBV5-1,-,TGCGCCAGCAGCTTCTCCGTCCCGGGGGACACTGAAGCTTTCTTT,CASSFSVPGDTEAFF
-,TRBJ1-5,TRBV27,-,TGTGCCAGCAGCCCCCACTCTGCCAATCAGTCCCAGCATTTT,CASSPHSANQSQHF
few,TRBJ1-2,TRBV7-2,TRBD1,TGTGCCAGCACCTGGACAGGGGGCGGCTATGGCTACACCTTC,CASTWTGGGYGYTF